This TCR beta chain was recorded in a study of beta chain features in type 1 diabetes. General observations from the study: Resolution of whether HLA type affects TCRB rearrangement was not achieved here.

Expressed TCRB transcripts were sequenced because the entire RNA isolate underwent reverse transcription. Naive, central memory and regulatory T cell samples averaged about 4 million immunoSEQ reads each. Sequencing was performed with immunoSEQ multiplex PCR; in TCRdb, only in-frame clones are kept and a portion is missing. The sample has under 300,000 clones, 25% to 30% seen once; the top ten hold roughly 4%. Sorting with CD45RO/CCR7/CD25/CD127/CD95/CD27 yielded naive, central memory, regulatory and stem-like memory CD4+ cells. V shed 3 bases and J 2 bases; nucleotides not matched to a gene: 6. This CDR3 is 15 amino acids long. The germline CDR1 and CDR2 sequences are SGHRS and YFSETQ. A remark on this clone: Its antigen is undetermined.

The V and J genes are TRBV5-1 and TRBJ2-7, with 9 bases that match TRBD2. This clonotype was obtained from a man in his thirties or forties in good health. Sample: central memory CD4+ T cells from blood. The CDR3 DNA follows: TGCGCCAGCAGCTCGGGACTAGCACTCACCTACGAGCAGTACTTC. Translation gives CASSSGLALTYEQYF.